This T cell receptor (beta chain) comes out of a study of breast tumors, draining lymph nodes, adjacent tissues. This CDR3 contains 15 residues. The trim removed 2 bases at V and 6 bases at J, leaving 6 bases unmatched. Germline assignment: CDR1 LNHNV and CDR2 YYDKDF (reference sequence). Study-wide findings and caveats: Compared with lymph nodes, tumors were less diverse; compared with nontumor tissue, more.

To note about this clonotype: Its antigen is as yet unknown.

Breast cancer patients provided tissue from their axillary draining lymph nodes. TCRdb reprocessed the multiplex PCR reads via MiXCR and lists one record per CDR3 protein. The sample lists nearly 200,000 distinct CDR3 sequences, roughly 31% occurring once. The V call is TRBV15, the J call TRBJ2-2, with 7 bases aligning to TRBD2. This TCR came from a female donor with breast cancer. Some clones in this sample may be carry-over from other donors' samples. The material sequenced was axillary lymph node tissue. The chain's CDR3 is CATSRLRGGAGELFF. The CDR3 bases are TGTGCCACCAGCAGACTCCGGGGAGGGGCCGGGGAGCTGTTTTTT.